One and the same sample provided the 18 T cell receptor beta chains below, sequenced in a study of shared clonotypes between healthy human individuals. Clones were read by immunoSEQ multiplex PCR, and TCRdb kept only the in-frame ones, dropping some. The data show 2 million to 2.5 million clones, about 93% seen once. It was CD45RO-negative cells, positively selected for CCR7, that made up naive CD8 cells, with terminally differentiated effector memory CD45RA+ cells excluded. The specimen sequenced was naive CD8+ T cells from PBMCs. All receptors come from a man between 18 and 29 years old in good health. Some clones in this sample may be carry-over from other donors' samples.

CDR3 sequence: CASSEFTSSDTQYF. In DNA, the CDR3 is TGCGCCAGCAGTGAGTTCACAAGCTCAGATACGCAGTATTTT. This rearrangement joins TRBV10-2 to TRBJ2-3, with D uncertain. The CDR3 covers 14 residues. Germline CDR1 WSHSY, CDR2 SAAADI. V was pared by 1 base and J by 4 bases, with 9 bases between.

This clone was seen a single time. This sequence joins TRBV15 and TRBJ2-1; 11 bases line up with TRBD2. CDR1 and CDR2 from the germline V gene are LNHNV and YYDKDF (reference sequence). Trimming at V came to 0 bases and at J to 7 bases, leaving 11 bases not matched to a gene. The CDR3 has 18 residues. DNA of the CDR3: TGTGCCACCAGCAGAGATTTGGTAGCGGGAGGGCCGGGGAATGAGCAGTTCTTC. This sequence encodes CATSRDLVAGGPGNEQFF.

The chain combines TRBV4-3 with TRBJ1-5; D might be TRBD1 (5 bases). The CDR3 is 15 amino acids. Trimming took off 4 bases at V and 1 base at J, with 11 bases between the two ends. CDR1 is LGHNA and CDR2 is YSLEER in the germline V gene. DNA of the CDR3: TGCGCCAGCAGCCCGACCCGGGGGAGCAATCAGCCCCAGCATTTT. This encodes CASSPTRGSNQPQHF.

A remark on this clone: This specimen includes other DNA sequences encoding the same CDR3. The V gene is TRBV12-5, the J gene TRBJ2-2; D not resolved. The CDR3 consists of 12 residues. Germline CDR1 is LGHNT and CDR2 is FRNRAP. The V and J ends lost 1 base and 7 bases respectively, with 4 bases between them. The CDR3 region is CASGLGGGELFF. For the CDR3, the DNA is TGTGCTAGTGGTTTGGGGGGCGGGGAGCTGTTTTTT.

This rearrangement joins TRBV30 to TRBJ1-6; D is undetermined. Germline loops: CDR1 GTSNPN, CDR2 SVGIG (reference sequence). This CDR3 contains 15 residues. V shed 1 base and J shed 4 bases, with 11 bases lying between them. The CDR3 DNA follows: TGTGCCTGGAGTGAAGGCGTGTCGTATAATTCACCCCTCCACTTT. It translates to CAWSEGVSYNSPLHF.

The rearrangement links TRBV7-9 to TRBJ1-2, with D uncertain. Trimming removed 2 bases from V and 2 bases from J, with 6 bases in between. The germline CDR1 and CDR2 sequences are SEHNR and FQNEAQ (reference sequence). The CDR3 spans 13 residues. CDR3 sequence (DNA): TGTGCCAGCAGCTTACCAGGAAACTATGGCTACACCTTC. Protein: CASSLPGNYGYTF.

V usage is TRBV7-9 and J usage is TRBJ1-2; D is unclear. Germline CDR1 reads SEHNR; CDR2 reads FQNEAQ (reference sequence). The CDR3 length is 11 residues. Trimming shortened V by 4 bases and J by 4 bases, and 4 bases separated the two germline ends. CDR3 nucleotides: TGTGCCAGCAGCTCGGGCTATGGCTACACCTTC. Its translation: CASSSGYGYTF.

This clone was found once. The CDR3 sequence is CASSYLSGNHNEQFF. CDR3 DNA sequence: TGTGCCAGCAGTTATTTGTCAGGGAATCACAATGAGCAGTTCTTC. This rearrangement joins TRBV6-6 to TRBJ2-1; weak D call: TRBD1 (5 bases). V was shortened by 3 bases and J by 5 bases, with 14 bases between the two germline ends. In germline, CDR1 is MNHNY, CDR2 SVGAGI (reference sequence). The CDR3 covers 15 residues.

Only one count was recorded for this clone. V usage is TRBV7-8 and J usage is TRBJ2-1, with TRBD2 identical over 10 bases. J gave up 10 bases and V 4 bases, and 7 bases lay outside the gene matches. This CDR3 has 14 amino acids. Germline loops: CDR1 SGHVS, CDR2 FQNEAQ. The CDR3: CASSWAGLADEQFF. CDR3 nucleotide sequence: TGTGCCAGCAGCTGGGCCGGACTAGCGGACGAGCAGTTCTTC.

The chain links TRBV19 to TRBJ1-4, with a possible D match to TRBD1 (5 bases). Germline V gives CDR1 LNHDA, CDR2 SQIVND (reference sequence). The CDR3 covers 14 residues. The V end lost 5 bases, the J end lost 5 bases, and 12 bases lay between the germline ends. The CDR3 reads CASSWGPTNEKLFF. The CDR3 coding sequence is TGTGCCAGTAGTTGGGGACCGACGAATGAAAAACTGTTTTTT.

The chain links TRBV27 to TRBJ1-1; D gene unclear. The germline V and J ends were trimmed by 8 bases and 8 bases, with 15 bases remaining between them. CDR3 length: 12 residues. Per the germline V gene, CDR1 is MNHEY and CDR2 is SMNVEV (reference sequence). The CDR3 reads CASGDGPQEAFF. In DNA, the CDR3 is TGTGCCAGCGGAGATGGTCCTCAGGAAGCTTTCTTT.

A note on this clone: The junction departs from germline at one end; a sequencing error may be responsible. The chain is built from TRBV13 and TRBJ2-7; tentatively, D is TRBD2 (6 bases). The CDR3 runs 13 residues. In germline, CDR1 is PRHDT, CDR2 FYEKMQ (reference sequence). As DNA, the CDR3 is TGTGCCAGCAGCTTCCGCACGGGAGAGAAAAAGACTTTC. As protein: CASSFRTGEKKTF.

CDR3 DNA: TGTGCCAGCAGCCTGGGGGTTGGAACTGAAGCTTTCTTT. Translated, it gives CASSLGVGTEAFF. The V call is TRBV7-8, the J call TRBJ1-1, with D possibly being TRBD1 (5 bases). V gave up 5 bases and J gave up 5 bases, with 12 bases separating them. Germline CDR1 reads SGHVS; CDR2 reads FQNEAQ. The CDR3 is 13 amino acids.

The chain links TRBV4-1 to TRBJ2-7; 9 bases agree with TRBD1. The length of the CDR3 is 15 residues. V shed 3 bases, J shed 2 bases, and the junction held 5 bases outside the gene matches. Germline CDR1 is MGHRA and CDR2 is YSYEKL. The CDR3, as DNA: TGCGCCAGCAGCCAGCGACAGGGGGGGACCTACGAGCAGTACTTC. It yields the protein CASSQRQGGTYEQYF.

The CDR3 bases are TGTGCCAGCTCTCGACAGGGGATTTTTGCTGGCAATCAGCCCCAGCATTTT. The encoded protein is CASSRQGIFAGNQPQHF. The J gene is TRBJ1-5, the V gene TRBV27, with 8 bases that match TRBD1. V lost 8 bases to trimming and J lost 2 bases; unmatched junction nucleotides: 14. The CDR3 consists of 17 residues. Germline assignment: CDR1 MNHEY and CDR2 SMNVEV (reference sequence).

Comments on this clone: The sample contains more than one DNA sequence encoding this CDR3. V is TRBV28 and J is TRBJ2-7; the match to TRBD1 covers 8 bases. The V gene's germline CDR1 is MDHEN and CDR2 SYDVKM. The CDR3 runs to 13 residues. V trimming: 5 bases; J trimming: 4 bases; junction bases outside the gene matches: 4. This CDR3 is CASSPWTGYEQYF. CDR3 DNA: TGTGCCAGCAGTCCCTGGACAGGGTACGAGCAGTACTTC.

The chain combines TRBV6-5 with TRBJ2-1; TRBD1 matches 8 bases. The CDR3 runs 14 residues. Germline CDR1 MNHEY, CDR2 SVGAGI. After removal of 8 bases from V and 7 bases from J, the junction contained 10 bases not matched to a gene. Here the CDR3 DNA reads TGTGCCAGCCAGACTCAGGGGGCGTGGAATGAGCAGTTCTTC. It encodes CASQTQGAWNEQFF.

This clone was counted a single time. The sample holds other DNA sequences that translate to the same CDR3. The chain carries TRBV7-2 and TRBJ2-7; TRBD2 might be the D (6 bases). Trimming pared 1 base from V and 3 bases from J, leaving 7 bases between. In germline, CDR1 is SGHTA, CDR2 FQGNSA. The CDR3 contains 13 residues. For the CDR3, the DNA is TGTGCCAGCAGCTTAGGGGGACTCTACGAGCAGTACTTC. It specifies CASSLGGLYEQYF.